The clone carrying this T cell receptor beta chain was seen only a few times. The target antigen is unknown. Regarding the study as a whole: Tumor-infiltrating Treg TCR alpha and beta sequences overlapped most with tumor naive CD4+ T cells, then blood naive. In terms of TCR gene usage, tumor memory CD4+ T cells clustered together with blood and lymph node memory CD4+ cells, as well as with lymph node naive CD4+ cells.

The ends lost 3 bases at V and 1 base at J; junction bases unmatched: 11. Germline assignment: CDR1 DFQATT and CDR2 SNEGSKA (reference sequence). The CDR3 length is 19 residues. Naive CD4+ T cells were purified with Tregs depleted by CD25. Semi-nested PCR with Nested Universal Primer A followed constant-region reverse priming of full-length variable regions. MiXCR was run by TCRdb on the 5' RACE reads, yielding one entry per CDR3 protein. This sample has approximately 23,000 distinct CDR3 sequences, with about 31% found just once. Specimen: tumor-infiltrating naive CD4+ T cells sorted from the breast tumor. Subset noted: naive CD4+ T cells, CD4+CD45RA+CD25-. The rearrangement uses TRBV20-1 and TRBJ2-3; 15 bases match TRBD2. The source is a female donor with breast cancer. CDR3 nucleotide sequence: TGCAGTGCTAGTCCTCAGAGGGGACTAGCGGGAGGAGGCACAGATACGCAGTATTTT. This gives the protein CSASPQRGLAGGGTDTQYF.